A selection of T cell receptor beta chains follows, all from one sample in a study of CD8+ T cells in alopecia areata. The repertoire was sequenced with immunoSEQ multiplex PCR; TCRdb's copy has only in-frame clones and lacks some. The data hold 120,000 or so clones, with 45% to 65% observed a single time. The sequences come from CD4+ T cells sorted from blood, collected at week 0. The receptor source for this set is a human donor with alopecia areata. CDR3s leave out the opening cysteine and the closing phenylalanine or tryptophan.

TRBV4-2 ASSPAPVGDTNSAKNIQY
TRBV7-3 ASSRTGGGEQY
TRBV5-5 ASSLKGWSGGPGWETQY
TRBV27 ASSLTWHQETQY
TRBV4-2 ASSQEVPSSIEKLF
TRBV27 ASSLRWGGDRLF
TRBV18 ASSPGGMSYEQY
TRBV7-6 ASSPRDVPQETQY
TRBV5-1 ASSEGQGMSYEQY
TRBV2 ASSFDREQTYEQY
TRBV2 ASTSGRAGYEQY
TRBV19 ASSKGAGDTEAF
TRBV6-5 ASSYTGSGNTIY
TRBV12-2 AGTGGCNEQF
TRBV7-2 ASSLNGPKNTGELF
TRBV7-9 ASSLDSRGHTEAF
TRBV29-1 SVVFFDYIDADTQY
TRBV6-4 ASSDDGFSGNTIY
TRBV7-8 ASSLDRADEQF
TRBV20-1 SANRVNEQY
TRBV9 ASSADPTATNEKLF
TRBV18 ASSPLGLEQY
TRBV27 ASSFSWGNQETQY
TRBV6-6 ASSKYLGVAYGYT
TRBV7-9 ASSLGTSGMYNEQF
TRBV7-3 ASSLMRVNTEAF